This T cell receptor (beta chain) was sequenced for a study of shared clonotypes between healthy human individuals. The V gene's germline CDR1 is SGHVS and CDR2 FNYEAQ. Germline trimming cut 1 base from V and 1 base from J; bases unmatched to any gene: 10. The CDR3 spans 19 residues. Per the study methods: Without quality scores, immunoSEQ junctional reads could not be filtered like full-length reads. The repertoire was sequenced with immunoSEQ multiplex PCR; TCRdb's copy has only in-frame clones and lacks some. V, J and clone size were drawn from that table, and D and trimming were deduced from the DNA. The table shows millions of clones, with approximately 95% occurring only once. Splitting the CD4+ cells yielded a CD45RA+ naive subset and a CD45RA-negative memory subset.

The clonotype originates from a man aged 18 to 29 in good health. Specimen: naive CD4+ T cells sorted from blood. The subset here: CD45RA+ positively selected. The rearrangement uses TRBV7-6 and TRBJ2-2; TRBD2 agrees at 9 bases. The CDR3 sequence: CASSLEGMRSGRNTGELFF. CDR3 DNA sequence: TGTGCCAGCAGCTTAGAGGGGATGCGTAGCGGGAGGAACACCGGGGAGCTGTTTTTT.